This section outlines one T cell receptor beta chain sequence together with its context. These data come from a study of OX40 agonist ivuxolimab in advanced cancers. TCRdb's copy holds only in-frame clones and misses some; the assay was immunoSEQ multiplex PCR. The sample lists about 62,000 clones, roughly 90% occurring once. This receptor was obtained from an adult with an advanced solid tumor such as melanoma, head and neck, liver or kidney cancer. Sequencing was performed on CD4+ or CD8+ T cells sorted from blood, taken in a trial of the OX40 agonist ivuxolimab.

CDR3 sequence: CASSLGGGTEAFF. CDR3 bases: TGTGCCAGCAGCTTAGGGGGGGGAACTGAAGCTTTCTTT. The chain employs TRBV7-6 and TRBJ1-1; weak D call: TRBD1 (5 bases). There are 13 residues in the CDR3. The germline V gene encodes CDR1 SGHVS and CDR2 FNYEAQ. V shed 1 base and J shed 5 bases, with 8 bases lying between them.